The 27 T cell receptor beta chains in this list originate from one sample, sequenced in a study of blood T cell repertoires in COVID-19. Only in-frame clones appear in the TCRdb table, and some are missing; sequencing was by immunoSEQ multiplex PCR. In the table there are about 180,000 clones, roughly four fifths of which are singletons. Sequencing was done on a sample of peripheral blood. The source of these receptors is a woman in her 70s with COVID-19, enrolled during active disease.

The chain joins TRBV3-1 (or the pseudogene TRBV3-2) to TRBJ2-3; D unclear. Germline CDR1 is LGHDT and CDR2 is YNNKEL (reference sequence). The CDR3 has 15 amino acids. Deletions cut 3 bases from V and 5 bases from J, with 15 bases between. CDR3 DNA: TGTGCCAGCAGCCATTGGAGCTCAACGGGAGATACGCAGTATTTT. Translation gives CASSHWSSTGDTQYF.

The V call is TRBV12-3 or TRBV12-4, the J call TRBJ1-5; D uncertain. V dropped 6 bases and J dropped 4 bases, with 10 bases sitting between them. The CDR3 runs 13 residues. The CDR3 DNA reads TGTGCCAGCAGAGACACGGTAAATCAGCCCCAGCATTTT. Its translation is CASRDTVNQPQHF.

The V and J genes are TRBV12-3 or TRBV12-4 and TRBJ2-2; 7 bases match TRBD2. After removal of 8 bases from V and 5 bases from J, the junction contained 5 bases not matched to a gene. The CDR3 spans 13 residues. This CDR3 is CASSRGGTGELFF. The CDR3 DNA reads as TGTGCCAGCTCCCGGGGAGGGACCGGGGAGCTGTTTTTT.

V and J are TRBV3-1 (or the pseudogene TRBV3-2) and TRBJ1-3; D is perhaps TRBD1 (5 bases). Between the trimmed V and J ends, which lost 3 bases and 3 bases, there was a span of 12 bases. Germline V gives CDR1 LGHDT, CDR2 YNNKEL (reference sequence). The CDR3 spans 15 residues. Written as DNA, the CDR3 is TGTGCCAGCAGCCAGGGGGGTTCGCGTGGAAACACCATATATTTT. This translates into CASSQGGSRGNTIYF.

This clone appeared a few times. The chain carries TRBV27 and TRBJ2-7; TRBD1 matches at 7 bases. Looked up from germline, CDR1 is MNHEY and CDR2 is SMNVEV (reference sequence). The CDR3 length is 14 residues. Losses at the gene ends were 6 bases for V and 0 bases for J; bases not matched to a gene: 5. CDR3 amino acids: CASRRTGNSYEQYF. CDR3 bases: TGTGCCAGCAGGCGGACAGGCAACTCCTACGAGCAGTACTTC.

This clone turned up a few times. The chain links TRBV28 to TRBJ1-6; no firm D call. Between the trimmed V and J ends, which lost 8 bases and 7 bases, there was a span of 9 bases. Per germline, CDR1 MDHEN and CDR2 SYDVKM. The CDR3 is 12 amino acids. The CDR3 DNA is TGTGCCAGCGTTACCGGGAATTCACCCCTCCACTTT. This translates into CASVTGNSPLHF.

The chain carries TRBV2 and TRBJ1-5, with TRBD1 identical over 8 bases. Trimming cost V 3 bases and J 3 bases; bases outside gene matches: 7. The CDR3 totals 16 residues. The germline gives CDR1 SNHLY, CDR2 FYNNEI. CDR3 amino acids: CASSDLLDRDNQPQHF. Here the CDR3 DNA reads TGTGCCAGCAGTGACCTCCTGGACAGGGACAATCAGCCCCAGCATTTT.

V is TRBV6-2 or TRBV6-3 and J is TRBJ1-1; 12 nucleotides line up with TRBD1. V gave up 5 bases and J gave up 0 bases; unmatched junction bases: 7. CDR1 and CDR2 from the germline V gene are MNHEY and SVGEGT. This CDR3 spans 17 amino acids. Written as DNA, the CDR3 is TGTGCCAGCAGTGGGCGGGACAGGGGGCCGATGAACACTGAAGCTTTCTTT. This encodes CASSGRDRGPMNTEAFF.

This chain links TRBV28 with TRBJ2-2; D is possibly TRBD2 (5 bases). CDR1 is MDHEN and CDR2 is SYDVKM in the germline V gene. This CDR3 has 16 residues. Trimming stripped 4 bases from V and 2 bases from J, with 14 bases between. CDR3 DNA sequence: TGTGCCAGCAGTTCTGCTGGAGAGGGAAACACCGGGGAGCTGTTTTTT. This codes for CASSSAGEGNTGELFF.

This clone occurred many times. This chain joins TRBV12-3 or TRBV12-4 and TRBJ2-7, with a weak D call TRBD1 (6 bases). The CDR3 extends over 13 amino acids. V shed 3 bases and J shed 4 bases, with 10 bases lying between them. CDR3 amino acids: CASSFGQKYEQYF. The CDR3 DNA sequence: TGTGCCAGCAGTTTCGGACAGAAGTACGAGCAGTACTTC.

This clone was counted many times. The J gene is TRBJ2-2, the V gene TRBV4-3; TRBD2 matches at 8 bases. The CDR3 contains 17 residues. J gave up 3 bases and V 3 bases, and 9 bases lay outside the gene matches. In germline, CDR1 is LGHNA, CDR2 YSLEER. The CDR3 DNA follows: TGCGCCAGCAGCCATGTAGGACTAGCAAGGTACACCGGGGAGCTGTTTTTT. This codes for CASSHVGLARYTGELFF.

The chain uses TRBV30 and TRBJ2-5, with 10 bases lining up with TRBD1. This CDR3 region has 12 residues. The V and J ends lost 2 bases and 7 bases, in that order; junction bases with no gene match: 1. The V gene's germline CDR1 is GTSNPN and CDR2 SVGIG (reference sequence). CDR3 in DNA: TGTGCCTGGAGTCGGGACAGGGGGACCCAGTACTTC. Protein: CAWSRDRGTQYF.

J is TRBJ1-4 and V is TRBV11-2, with unresolved D. V was shortened by 7 bases and J by 7 bases, with 19 bases between the two germline ends. CDR1 and CDR2 from the germline V gene are SGHAT and FQNNGV. CDR3 length: 15 amino acids. The CDR3 sequence is CASTSTPQLGEKLFF. CDR3 in DNA: TGTGCCAGCACCTCTACACCCCAGCTAGGTGAAAAACTGTTTTTT.

The chain uses TRBV5-4 and TRBJ1-6, with D possibly matching TRBD1 (6 bases). The CDR3 runs to 16 residues. The V end lost 1 base, the J end lost 6 bases, and 14 bases lay between the germline ends. The V gene's germline CDR1 is SGHNT and CDR2 YYREEE (reference sequence). The CDR3 nucleotides read TGTGCCAGCAGCTTGTTTGGGACACTCGTTAATTCACCCCTCCACTTT. It is translated as CASSLFGTLVNSPLHF.

The chain joins TRBV5-6 to TRBJ2-2; D gene unclear. The CDR3 totals 13 residues. Trimming cost V 1 base and J 9 bases, with 10 bases left between them. Germline lookup yields CDR1 SGHDT and CDR2 YYEEEE. CDR3 sequence reads: CASSLNRLRELFF. The CDR3 DNA is TGTGCCAGCAGCTTGAACCGACTCCGGGAGCTGTTTTTT.

The chain employs TRBV28 and TRBJ1-1; D may be TRBD1 (6 bases). Germline V gene data show CDR1 as MDHEN and CDR2 as SYDVKM. This CDR3 contains 13 residues. V was clipped by 10 bases and J by 0 bases, with 12 bases between them. CDR3 nucleotides: TGTGCCACCGCGGACAGCTTGAACACTGAAGCTTTCTTT. Translation: CATADSLNTEAFF. Complete variable domain (other parts from reference TRBV28 and TRBJ1-1): DVKVTQSSRYLVKRTGEKVFLECVQDMDHENMFWYRQDPGLGLRLIYFSYDVKMKEKGDIPEGYSVSREKKERFSLILESASTNQTSMYLCATADSLNTEAFFGQGTRLTVV.

The chain is built from TRBV18 and TRBJ2-7, with 8 bases that match TRBD1. The CDR3 sequence is 16 residues long. V trimming: 2 bases; J trimming: 5 bases; junction bases outside the gene matches: 11. Germline V gives CDR1 KGHSH, CDR2 LQKENI. The CDR3 loop reads CASSPTTGVNGNEQYF. CDR3 DNA sequence: TGTGCCAGCTCACCAACGACAGGGGTAAACGGGAACGAGCAGTACTTC.

The rearrangement uses TRBV6-5 and TRBJ1-5, with D perhaps matching TRBD1 (6 bases). Trimming pared 4 bases from V and 0 bases from J, leaving 10 bases between. The CDR3 sequence is 15 residues long. Per germline, CDR1 MNHEY and CDR2 SVGAGI. CDR3 loop: CASSSTGNSNQPQHF. DNA of the CDR3: TGTGCCAGCAGTTCGACAGGAAATAGCAATCAGCCCCAGCATTTT.

The V call is TRBV18, the J call TRBJ2-5, with D unresolved. Per the germline V gene, CDR1 is KGHSH and CDR2 is LQKENI. The CDR3 has 11 residues. The V and J ends lost 5 bases and 3 bases respectively, with 4 bases between them. In DNA form, the CDR3 reads TGTGCCAGCTCAGAGGAAGAGACCCAGTACTTC. Translated: CASSEEETQYF.

The chain employs TRBV7-2 and TRBJ2-3; 10 bases line up with TRBD2. V gave up 3 bases and J gave up 0 bases; unmatched junction bases: 12. In germline, CDR1 is SGHTA, CDR2 FQGNSA. The CDR3 has 19 residues. The CDR3: CASSFTPWTSGASTDTQYF. The CDR3 DNA reads as TGTGCCAGCAGCTTTACCCCATGGACTAGCGGAGCTAGCACAGATACGCAGTATTTT. The full variable domain, completed using reference TRBV7-2 and TRBJ2-3, is GAGVSQSPSNKVTEKGKDVELRCDPISGHTALYWYRQSLGQGLEFLIYFQGNSAPDKSGLPSDRFSAERTGGSVSTLTIQRTQQEDSAVYLCASSFTPWTSGASTDTQYFGPGTRLTVL.

The chain uses TRBV11-2 and TRBJ1-6; TRBD1 agrees at 11 bases. Germline CDR1 reads SGHAT; CDR2 reads FQNNGV. With 7 bases clipped from V and 15 bases from J, the junction kept 20 bases outside the gene matches. This CDR3 is 17 amino acids long. The CDR3 region is CASNQGTGGPSYGVLHF. The CDR3 nucleotides read TGTGCCAGCAACCAAGGGACAGGGGGGCCCTCGTATGGGGTCCTCCACTTT. The full variable domain, rest sourced from reference TRBV11-2 and TRBJ1-6, is EAGVAQSPRYKIIEKRQSVAFWCNPISGHATLYWYQQILGQGPKLLIQFQNNGVVDDSQLPKDRFSAERLKGVDSTLKIQPAKLEDSAVYLCASNQGTGGPSYGVLHFGNGTRLTVT.

This sequence joins TRBV5-5 and TRBJ1-5, with 8 nucleotides matching TRBD1. This CDR3 has 13 residues. Germline CDR1 is SGHKS and CDR2 is YYEKEE (reference sequence). Trimming took 4 bases from V and 6 from J; bases not matched to a gene: 3. Here the CDR3 DNA reads TGTGCCAGCAGCCAGACAGGGGCTCAGCCCCAGCATTTT. Translating it yields CASSQTGAQPQHF.

J is TRBJ2-5 and V is TRBV13; 14 positions agree with TRBD2. Germline V gene sequence: CDR1 PRHDT, CDR2 FYEKMQ (reference sequence). Unmatched junction bases numbered 9, after V lost 6 bases and J lost 3 bases. The CDR3 runs to 17 residues. CDR3 bases: TGTGCCAGCAGAAGACTAGCGGGAGGGCGTTCAGAAGAGACCCAGTACTTC. Protein sequence: CASRRLAGGRSEETQYF. Complete variable domain (other parts from reference TRBV13 and TRBJ2-5): AAGVIQSPRHLIKEKRETATLKCYPIPRHDTVYWYQQGPGQDPQFLISFYEKMQSDKGSIPDRFSAQQFSDYHSELNMSSLELGDSALYFCASRRLAGGRSEETQYFGPGTRLLVL.

This chain uses TRBV20-1 with TRBJ1-5; 10 bases fit TRBD1. CDR3 length: 15 residues. Germline CDR1 DFQATT, CDR2 SNEGSKA (reference sequence). The junction had 8 bases not matched to a gene; V was cut back by 3 bases and J by 6 bases. The CDR3 nucleotides are TGCAGTGCTAGTAGGGGGACAGGGGATAGTCAGCCCCAGCATTTT. This sequence encodes CSASRGTGDSQPQHF.

The chain recombines TRBV11-2 with TRBJ2-1, with D tentatively TRBD2 (5 bases). The CDR3 has 15 residues. Looked up from germline, CDR1 is SGHAT and CDR2 is FQNNGV. The ends were cut back, 5 bases at V and 6 bases at J, with 17 bases in the middle. CDR3 region: CASSHSRAGGNEQFF. The DNA of the CDR3 is TGTGCCAGCAGCCACTCACGAGCCGGAGGCAATGAGCAGTTCTTC.

This chain connects TRBV24-1 to TRBJ2-7, with a weak D call TRBD2 (6 bases). Germline loops: CDR1 KGHDR, CDR2 SFDVKD. The CDR3 spans 12 residues. Trimming pared 5 bases from V and 6 bases from J, leaving 10 bases between. As DNA, the CDR3 is TGTGCCACCAGTGCCCTCGGGGGCGAGCAGTACTTC. This codes for CATSALGGEQYF.

The V and J genes are TRBV6-5 and TRBJ2-7, with 13 nucleotides matching TRBD2. Germline CDR1 reads MNHEY; CDR2 reads SVGAGI. The V and J ends lost 2 bases and 5 bases, in that order; junction bases with no gene match: 3. This CDR3 comprises 15 residues. CDR3 in DNA: TGTGCCAGCAGTTACGGGACTAGCGGGACCGACGAGCAGTACTTC. Protein: CASSYGTSGTDEQYF.